This T cell receptor beta chain derives from a study of blood T cell repertoires in COVID-19. The table came from immunoSEQ multiplex PCR; TCRdb's copy has only in-frame clones and leaves some out. The sample lists some 150,000 clones, roughly four fifths seen once, with roughly 9% in the top ten. The CDR3 is 15 amino acids. The ends lost 4 bases at V and 7 bases at J; junction bases unmatched: 4. From germline, CDR1 is SGHRS and CDR2 YFSETQ. The sample taken for sequencing was peripheral blood. The sequence came from a woman in her forties or fifties with active or convalescent COVID-19. The gene calls are TRBV5-1 and TRBJ1-6, with 11 bases that match TRBD1. The CDR3 DNA reads as TGCGCCAGCAGCGTCGGACAGGGGGCCAATTCACCCCTCCACTTT. It is translated as CASSVGQGANSPLHF. Full variable domain (remainder filled in from reference TRBV5-1 and TRBJ1-6): KAGVTQTPRYLIKTRGQQVTLSCSPISGHRSVSWYQQTPGQGLQFLFEYFSETQRNKGNFPGRFSGRQFSNSRSEMNVSTLELGDSALYLCASSVGQGANSPLHFGNGTRLTVT.